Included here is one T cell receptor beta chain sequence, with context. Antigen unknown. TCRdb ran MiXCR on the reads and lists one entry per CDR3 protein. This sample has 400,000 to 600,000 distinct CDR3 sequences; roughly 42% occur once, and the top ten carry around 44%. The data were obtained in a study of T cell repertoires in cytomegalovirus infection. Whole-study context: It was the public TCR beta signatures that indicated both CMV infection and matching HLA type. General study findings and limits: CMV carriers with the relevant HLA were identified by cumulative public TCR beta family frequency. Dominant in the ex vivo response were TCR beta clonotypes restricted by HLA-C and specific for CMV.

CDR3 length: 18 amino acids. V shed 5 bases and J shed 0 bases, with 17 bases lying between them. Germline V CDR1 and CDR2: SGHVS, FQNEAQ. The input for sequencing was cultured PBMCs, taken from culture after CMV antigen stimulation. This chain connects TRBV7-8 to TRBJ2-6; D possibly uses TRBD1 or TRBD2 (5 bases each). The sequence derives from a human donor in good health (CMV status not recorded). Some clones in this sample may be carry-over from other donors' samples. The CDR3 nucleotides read TGTGCCAGCAGCCTTGCCCGGGACGGAGCCTCTGGGGCCAACGTCCTGACTTTC. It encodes CASSLARDGASGANVLTF.